The rows below give T cell receptor beta chains drawn from one sample of a study of CD8 T cells in Susac syndrome. TCRdb recomputed calls from the immunoSEQ multiplex PCR reads with MiXCR, one row per CDR3 protein. This sample has 110,000 or so distinct CDR3 sequences, with about 95% found just once. Sequencing was carried out using CD4+ T cells from PBMCs. These receptors were taken from a human donor in good health. The CDR3 runs from the conserved cysteine through the conserved F or W. The order of the fields is CDR3 DNA, CDR3 protein, J gene, D gene, V gene, clone size. A D gene is named only where the DNA matches it firmly. Some rows mark clone size as missing; the rest say once, few, many or name a class of expanded clone.

cdr3_nt: TGTGCCAGCAGTTCCTCCTCTCTCTATGAGCAGTTCTTC
cdr3_aa: CASSSSSLYEQFF
j_call: TRBJ2-1
d_call: NA
v_call: TRBV28
clone_size: NA

cdr3_nt: TGTGCCAGCAGTGAAGTAGGGGAAGGCGAGCAGTACTTC
cdr3_aa: CASSEVGEGEQYF
j_call: TRBJ2-7
d_call: NA
v_call: TRBV25-1
clone_size: NA

cdr3_nt: TGCGCCAGCAGTCCCGGTGGGGGGCGCGGAGAGACCCAGTACTTC
cdr3_aa: CASSPGGGRGETQYF
j_call: TRBJ2-5
d_call: NA
v_call: TRBV5-1
clone_size: NA

cdr3_nt: TGTGCCAGCAGCCCCCGGGACCCGGCCTACGAGCAGTACTTC
cdr3_aa: CASSPRDPAYEQYF
j_call: TRBJ2-7
d_call: NA
v_call: TRBV11-2
clone_size: NA

cdr3_nt: TGTGCCAGCAGCCCGGGACAGGGGGGCCCGCCGGGGGCCAACGTCCTGACTTTC
cdr3_aa: CASSPGQGGPPGANVLTF
j_call: TRBJ2-6
d_call: TRBD1
v_call: TRBV9
clone_size: NA

cdr3_nt: TGTGCCAGCACCCCAAGGACTTGGTACCAAGAGACCCAGTACTTC
cdr3_aa: CASTPRTWYQETQYF
j_call: TRBJ2-5
d_call: NA
v_call: TRBV28
clone_size: NA

cdr3_nt: TGTGCCAGTAGTAATCCACAGGGGGCTTTAACCAATTCACCCCTCCACTTT
cdr3_aa: CASSNPQGALTNSPLHF
j_call: TRBJ1-6
d_call: TRBD1
v_call: TRBV19
clone_size: NA

cdr3_nt: TGTGCCAGCGGATACGGGAGAAACACCGGGGAGCTGTTTTTT
cdr3_aa: CASGYGRNTGELFF
j_call: TRBJ2-2
d_call: NA
v_call: TRBV3-1
clone_size: NA

cdr3_nt: TGTGCCAGCAGCTCACCGGGACAGGGTTCCGGCTACACCTTC
cdr3_aa: CASSSPGQGSGYTF
j_call: TRBJ1-2
d_call: TRBD1
v_call: TRBV7-2
clone_size: once

cdr3_nt: TGCGCCAGCAGCCAAGGGGCGGGAGGGCCTTACGAGCAGTACTTC
cdr3_aa: CASSQGAGGPYEQYF
j_call: TRBJ2-7
d_call: TRBD2
v_call: TRBV4-3
clone_size: NA

cdr3_nt: TGTGCCTGTAAGGACAGGGTGGATTCACCCCTCCACTTT
cdr3_aa: CACKDRVDSPLHF
j_call: TRBJ1-6
d_call: TRBD1
v_call: TRBV30
clone_size: NA

cdr3_nt: TGCAGCGTTTCCTTCGGGGGAACGGATCAGCCCCAGCATTTT
cdr3_aa: CSVSFGGTDQPQHF
j_call: TRBJ1-5
d_call: NA
v_call: TRBV29-1
clone_size: once

cdr3_nt: TGCGCCAGCAGCTCCCAGACAGGGCCTAATGAAAAACTGTTTTTT
cdr3_aa: CASSSQTGPNEKLFF
j_call: TRBJ1-4
d_call: TRBD1
v_call: TRBV5-1
clone_size: NA

cdr3_nt: TGTGCCAGCAGTTGGGGACACGGCGAAAAACTGTTTTTT
cdr3_aa: CASSWGHGEKLFF
j_call: TRBJ1-4
d_call: NA
v_call: TRBV12-3/TRBV12-4
clone_size: once

cdr3_nt: TGTGCCAGCAGCCCGCGGACGTCTGGGTATGGCTACACCTTC
cdr3_aa: CASSPRTSGYGYTF
j_call: TRBJ1-2
d_call: NA
v_call: TRBV11-2
clone_size: NA

cdr3_nt: TGTGCCAGCAGTTGGACAGCTTCAAGCTACACCTTC
cdr3_aa: CASSWTASSYTF
j_call: TRBJ1-2
d_call: NA
v_call: TRBV6-2/TRBV6-3
clone_size: NA

cdr3_nt: TGCAGTGCTACAACAAAATCCGGGACAGGGTACGAGCAGTACTTC
cdr3_aa: CSATTKSGTGYEQYF
j_call: TRBJ2-7
d_call: TRBD1
v_call: TRBV20-1
clone_size: NA

cdr3_nt: TGTGCCAGCTCCGCGGCCAATGGGGAGACCCAGTACTTC
cdr3_aa: CASSAANGETQYF
j_call: TRBJ2-5
d_call: NA
v_call: TRBV5-6
clone_size: NA

cdr3_nt: TGTGCCAGCAGCGCATCCGTGGGTGTTTTGGGCTACACCTTC
cdr3_aa: CASSASVGVLGYTF
j_call: TRBJ1-2
d_call: NA
v_call: TRBV7-9
clone_size: NA

cdr3_nt: TGCAGTGCCACGGGACAGGGTAACGAGCAGTACTTC
cdr3_aa: CSATGQGNEQYF
j_call: TRBJ2-7
d_call: TRBD1
v_call: TRBV20-1
clone_size: NA

cdr3_nt: TGTGCCAGCAGCTTCCAACAGGGGGGAAGAGAGACCCAGTACTTC
cdr3_aa: CASSFQQGGRETQYF
j_call: TRBJ2-5
d_call: TRBD1
v_call: TRBV7-9
clone_size: NA

cdr3_nt: TGTGCCAGCTCACCACCGAACAGAAACTATGGCTACACCTTC
cdr3_aa: CASSPPNRNYGYTF
j_call: TRBJ1-2
d_call: NA
v_call: TRBV18
clone_size: once

cdr3_nt: TGCGCCAGCAGCCAAGTGGAACAGGGCACAGATACGCAGTATTTT
cdr3_aa: CASSQVEQGTDTQYF
j_call: TRBJ2-3
d_call: NA
v_call: TRBV4-1
clone_size: NA

cdr3_nt: TGTGCCAGCAGCACCACCTACGAGCAGTACTTC
cdr3_aa: CASSTTYEQYF
j_call: TRBJ2-7
d_call: NA
v_call: TRBV7-2
clone_size: NA

cdr3_nt: TGTGCCAGCGCAAGCTTTACTGAAGCTTTCTTT
cdr3_aa: CASASFTEAFF
j_call: TRBJ1-1
d_call: NA
v_call: TRBV3-1
clone_size: few

cdr3_nt: TGTGCCAGCAGCCAAGTAACGCTCCCTGGGGCCAACGTCCTGACTTTC
cdr3_aa: CASSQVTLPGANVLTF
j_call: TRBJ2-6
d_call: NA
v_call: TRBV3-1
clone_size: NA

cdr3_nt: TGTGCCTGGAGTGCGGACAGTATCCACTATGGCTACACCTTC
cdr3_aa: CAWSADSIHYGYTF
j_call: TRBJ1-2
d_call: NA
v_call: TRBV30
clone_size: once

cdr3_nt: TGTGCCAGCAGCCAAGACAGGGGCTATGGCTACACCTTC
cdr3_aa: CASSQDRGYGYTF
j_call: TRBJ1-2
d_call: NA
v_call: TRBV3-1
clone_size: NA

cdr3_nt: TGTGCCAGCAGGGAGACATTTCCTCAACAGCATTTT
cdr3_aa: CASRETFPQQHF
j_call: TRBJ1-5
d_call: NA
v_call: TRBV6-1
clone_size: NA

cdr3_nt: TGTGCCAGCAGCCGGGGACTAGCGGCCCACGCTGAGCAGTTCTTC
cdr3_aa: CASSRGLAAHAEQFF
j_call: TRBJ2-1
d_call: TRBD2
v_call: TRBV12-3/TRBV12-4
clone_size: NA

cdr3_nt: TGTGCCAGCAGCCACGAAATAGGGGACAGGCTGAACACTGAAGCTTTCTTT
cdr3_aa: CASSHEIGDRLNTEAFF
j_call: TRBJ1-1
d_call: TRBD1
v_call: TRBV4-2
clone_size: NA

cdr3_nt: TGTGCCAGCAGCCAAGGAGGACAGACCGACCGCTATGGCTACACCTTC
cdr3_aa: CASSQGGQTDRYGYTF
j_call: TRBJ1-2
d_call: NA
v_call: TRBV4-2
clone_size: NA

cdr3_nt: TGTGCCAGCAGCCCCGGGACCACCGATGTATCCGAGCAGTACTTC
cdr3_aa: CASSPGTTDVSEQYF
j_call: TRBJ2-7
d_call: NA
v_call: TRBV7-9
clone_size: NA

cdr3_nt: TGTGCCAGCAGTGCCACTAGCGTCGAGCAGTACTTC
cdr3_aa: CASSATSVEQYF
j_call: TRBJ2-7
d_call: TRBD2
v_call: TRBV2
clone_size: NA

cdr3_nt: TGCAGTGCTCCCGACAGGGGGCTCCACGGTAACTATGGCTACACCTTC
cdr3_aa: CSAPDRGLHGNYGYTF
j_call: TRBJ1-2
d_call: TRBD1
v_call: TRBV20-1
clone_size: NA

cdr3_nt: TGTGCCAGCTCACCATTGGGAGAAATGAATGAGCAGTTCTTC
cdr3_aa: CASSPLGEMNEQFF
j_call: TRBJ2-1
d_call: NA
v_call: TRBV18
clone_size: NA

cdr3_nt: TGTGCCAGCAGTGAAGCCGCTGGGGGACAGGGGCCCCGCAACGACTTC
cdr3_aa: CASSEAAGGQGPRNDF
j_call: TRBJ2-5
d_call: TRBD1
v_call: TRBV2
clone_size: NA